The clone carrying this TCR beta chain has a count of ten or more. The data derive from a study of blood T cells in healthy people across ages. The second PCR ran roughly 6 to 11 cycles with a sample-barcoded 5' primer and J-beta primers. TCRdb passed the 5' RACE reads through MiXCR, listing each CDR3 protein once. The sample holds 600,000 or so distinct CDR3 sequences, around 21% seen once. This CDR3 has 15 amino acids. V was shortened by 0 bases and J by 1 base, with 6 bases between the two germline ends. The receptor was derived from a man aged 65 to 85 in good health. The sample comprised blood. This chain links TRBV12-3 or TRBV12-4 with TRBJ2-2, with a weak D call TRBD2 (6 bases). This CDR3 is CASSLAGGNTGELFF. The CDR3 DNA sequence: TGTGCCAGCAGTTTAGCGGGGGGGAACACCGGGGAGCTGTTTTTT.